This passage covers 25 T cell receptor beta chains from one sample sequenced in a study of OX40 agonist ivuxolimab in advanced cancers. Sequenced by immunoSEQ multiplex PCR; TCRdb stores in-frame clones only, minus some. The top ten clones hold 0.85% to 1.2% of a sample with more than 65,000 clones, less than 95% of them seen once. The specimen comprised CD4+ or CD8+ T cells sorted from blood, sampled in a trial of the OX40 agonist ivuxolimab. The receptors originated from an adult with an advanced solid tumor such as melanoma, head and neck, liver or kidney cancer.

This clone was seen only once. The chain carries TRBV19 and TRBJ2-5, with a weak D call TRBD1 (5 bases). V lost 8 bases, J lost 5 bases, and 15 bases lay in between. The germline V gene encodes CDR1 LNHDA and CDR2 SQIVND (reference sequence). This CDR3 region has 13 residues. The CDR3, as DNA: TGTGCCAGTGGCCAGGGCCCGCGGGAGACCCAGTACTTC. This codes for CASGQGPRETQYF.

The chain combines TRBV10-1 with TRBJ2-2, with 9 bases fitting TRBD1. This CDR3 is 15 amino acids long. Germline V gene sequence: CDR1 WNHNN, CDR2 SYGVQD (reference sequence). V was clipped by 7 bases and J by 5 bases; unmatched bases: 8. The CDR3, as DNA: TGCGCCAGCATACCGGGACAGGGAGGGACCGGGGAGCTGTTTTTT. Translated, it gives CASIPGQGGTGELFF.

V usage is TRBV19 and J usage is TRBJ2-3; TRBD2 aligns across 8 bases. The CDR3 is 15 amino acids. Germline lookup yields CDR1 LNHDA and CDR2 SQIVND (reference sequence). V lost 6 bases and J lost 1; bases outside the gene matches: 6. CDR3 coding DNA: TGTGCCAGTAGCCTCTCGCGGGGGGGCACAGATACGCAGTATTTT. It yields the protein CASSLSRGGTDTQYF.

The CDR3: CASTSQGDRGSFNQPQHF. As DNA, the CDR3 is TGTGCCAGCACTAGCCAGGGGGACAGGGGGTCCTTCAATCAGCCCCAGCATTTT. This chain joins TRBV7-8 and TRBJ1-5; the match to TRBD1 covers 11 bases. Germline CDR1 and CDR2: SGHVS and FQNEAQ. V lost 7 bases, J lost 3 bases, and 14 bases stayed unmatched. This CDR3 spans 18 amino acids.

The chain is built from TRBV19 and TRBJ1-2; D is uncertain. CDR3 length: 16 amino acids. With 3 bases removed from V and 7 bases from J, the gap between germline ends came to 21 bases. The germline V gene has CDR1 LNHDA and CDR2 SQIVND (reference sequence). CDR3 loop: CASSIGRIPNIGGYTF. In nucleotides, the CDR3 is TGTGCCAGTAGTATCGGGCGTATCCCGAACATTGGTGGCTACACCTTC. The whole variable domain, filled in from reference TRBV19 and TRBJ1-2, reads DGGITQSPKYLFRKEGQNVTLSCEQNLNHDAMYWYRQDPGQGLRLIYYSQIVNDFQKGDIAEGYSVSREKKESFPLTVTSAQKNPTAFYLCASSIGRIPNIGGYTFGSGTRLTVV.

The CDR3 DNA reads TGTGCCAGCAGCCGGAGCGGGGGGAACACCGGGGAGCTGTTTTTT. Amino acid sequence: CASSRSGGNTGELFF. The rearrangement links TRBV11-3 to TRBJ2-2; 8 positions agree with TRBD2. After removal of 5 bases from V and 1 base from J, the junction contained 3 bases not matched to a gene. The CDR3 runs 15 residues. CDR1 and CDR2 from the germline V gene are SGHNT and YENEEA.

This rearrangement joins TRBV11-2 to TRBJ1-5; no clear D. The ends were cut back, 0 bases at V and 11 bases at J, with 11 bases in the middle. Germline values: CDR1 SGHAT, CDR2 FQNNGV. The length of the CDR3 is 13 residues. CDR3 in amino acids: CASSLDRGSAQHF. CDR3 bases: TGTGCCAGCAGCTTAGATCGAGGCTCAGCCCAGCATTTT.

The chain is built from TRBV30 and TRBJ1-6; 9 nucleotides agree with TRBD1. CDR1 and CDR2 (germline): GTSNPN, SVGIG (reference sequence). This CDR3 spans 15 amino acids. V trimming: 0 bases; J trimming: 9 bases; junction bases outside the gene matches: 6. The CDR3 region is CAWSVGRTGASPLHF. The CDR3 DNA is TGTGCCTGGAGTGTAGGCCGGACAGGGGCTTCACCCCTCCACTTT. The entire variable domain, with the rest obtained from reference TRBV30 and TRBJ1-6, is as follows: SQTIHQWPATLVQPVGSPLSLECTVEGTSNPNLYWYRQAAGRGLQLLFYSVGIGQISSEVPQNLSASRPQDRQFILSSKKLLLSDSGFYLCAWSVGRTGASPLHFGNGTRLTVT.

This sequence joins TRBV5-6 and TRBJ2-1; 10 bases are a match to TRBD2. Germline-derived CDR1 and CDR2 are SGHDT and YYEEEE. This CDR3 spans 15 amino acids. J was trimmed by 4 bases and V by 1 base; bases with no gene match: 2. In DNA form, the CDR3 reads TGTGCCAGCAGCTTGCGGACTAGCGGATACAATGAGCAGTTCTTC. Protein product: CASSLRTSGYNEQFF.

The CDR3 reads CASTPRGDTEAFF. CDR3 nucleotides: TGTGCCAGCACCCCCCGGGGGGACACTGAAGCTTTCTTT. The chain combines TRBV11-2 with TRBJ1-1; D possibly corresponds to TRBD1 (5 bases). CDR3 size: 13 residues. Looked up from germline, CDR1 is SGHAT and CDR2 is FQNNGV. V was clipped by 7 bases and J by 3 bases, with 12 bases between them.

The chain carries TRBV5-1 and TRBJ1-2; 12 bases are a match to TRBD1. The germline V gene has CDR1 SGHRS and CDR2 YFSETQ. Germline trimming cut 5 bases from V and 8 bases from J; bases unmatched to any gene: 7. The CDR3 has 14 amino acids. The CDR3 reads CASRTGTGGSGYTF. The CDR3 DNA reads TGCGCCAGCAGAACCGGGACAGGGGGCTCCGGCTACACCTTC. Full variable domain (missing parts from reference TRBV5-1 and TRBJ1-2): KAGVTQTPRYLIKTRGQQVTLSCSPISGHRSVSWYQQTPGQGLQFLFEYFSETQRNKGNFPGRFSGRQFSNSRSEMNVSTLELGDSALYLCASRTGTGGSGYTFGSGTRLTVV.

This clone was counted once. The genes are TRBV30 and TRBJ1-6; D gene unclear. The length of the CDR3 is 15 residues. Between the trimmed V and J ends, which lost 7 bases and 10 bases, there was a span of 23 bases. Germline CDR1 and CDR2: GTSNPN and SVGIG (reference sequence). CDR3 nucleotide sequence: TGTGCCTCCTCTACCGGACCGGGAGGTGGGTCACCCCTCCACTTT. Protein sequence: CASSTGPGGGSPLHF.

This sequence joins TRBV11-2 and TRBJ1-2, with 7 bases lining up with TRBD1. This CDR3 has 15 residues. V was clipped by 1 base and J by 4 bases; unmatched bases: 6. CDR1 and CDR2 (germline): SGHAT, FQNNGV. The CDR3 nucleotides are TGTGCCAGCAGCTTAGCCGGGACAGCAATCTATGGCTACACCTTC. Translated: CASSLAGTAIYGYTF.

V usage is TRBV6-5 and J usage is TRBJ1-3; D is perhaps TRBD1 (6 bases). With 6 bases removed from V and 3 bases from J, the gap between germline ends came to 12 bases. Germline CDR1 reads MNHEY; CDR2 reads SVGAGI. There are 14 residues in the CDR3. In nucleotides, the CDR3 is TGTGCCAGCAGGACAACAGGGAGTGGAAACACCATATATTTT. Amino acid sequence: CASRTTGSGNTIYF.

The chain uses TRBV16 and TRBJ1-3; D is undetermined. The germline V gene encodes CDR1 KGHSY and CDR2 FQNENV. This CDR3 is built from 13 residues. With 2 bases removed from V and 2 bases from J, the gap between germline ends came to 4 bases. The CDR3 region is CASSQRPGNTIYF. CDR3 nucleotides: TGTGCCAGCAGCCAACGGCCTGGAAACACCATATATTTT.

The genes are TRBV7-9 and TRBJ2-7; TRBD2 agrees at 13 bases. Per germline, CDR1 SEHNR and CDR2 FQNEAQ (reference sequence). V shed 5 bases and J 6 bases; nucleotides not matched to a gene: 7. The CDR3 length is 15 residues. The CDR3 is CASSVTSGRAFEQYF. The DNA for the CDR3 is TGTGCCAGCAGCGTAACTAGCGGGAGGGCGTTCGAGCAGTACTTC.

This clone was detected only once. The chain is built from TRBV11-3 and TRBJ2-7; D unclear. The CDR3 sequence is 13 residues long. From germline, CDR1 is SGHNT and CDR2 YENEEA. V dropped 1 base and J dropped 1 base, with 5 bases sitting between them. Here the CDR3 DNA reads TGTGCCAGCAGCTTAGGACAATCCTACGAGCAGTACTTC. Its translation: CASSLGQSYEQYF.

V usage is TRBV7-8 and J usage is TRBJ2-1, with TRBD1 identical over 7 bases. Germline CDR1 is SGHVS and CDR2 is FQNEAQ. The CDR3 extends over 17 amino acids. With 1 base clipped from V and 0 bases from J, the junction kept 6 bases outside the gene matches. The CDR3 sequence: CASSLVPGGSSYNEQFF. The CDR3 coding sequence is TGTGCCAGCAGCTTAGTTCCAGGGGGAAGCTCCTACAATGAGCAGTTCTTC.

The chain employs TRBV29-1 and TRBJ1-5; a weak D match, TRBD1 (5 bases). Looked up from germline, CDR1 is SQVTM and CDR2 is ANQGSEA. The CDR3 length is 13 residues. V shed 0 bases and J shed 2 bases, with 5 bases lying between them. The CDR3 reads CSVEEGGNQPQHF. DNA for the CDR3: TGCAGCGTTGAAGAAGGGGGCAATCAGCCCCAGCATTTT.

The chain has TRBV18 and TRBJ2-5; 9 bases align to TRBD1. CDR3 size: 17 residues. From germline, CDR1 is KGHSH and CDR2 LQKENI. J lost 4 bases, V lost 5 bases, and 14 bases had no gene match. This chain's CDR3 is CASSSTPGTGSGETQYF. The CDR3 nucleotides read TGTGCCAGCTCATCCACGCCCGGGACAGGGAGCGGAGAGACCCAGTACTTC.

This chain connects TRBV6-5 to TRBJ1-1; tentatively, D is TRBD1 (5 bases). This CDR3 is built from 15 residues. Trimming left V 4 bases short and J 1 base short, with 13 bases between. Germline V gives CDR1 MNHEY, CDR2 SVGAGI. The CDR3 DNA is TGTGCCAGCAGTTCCGGGGGAGGTAGGAACACTGAAGCTTTCTTT. Its translation is CASSSGGGRNTEAFF.

The gene calls are TRBV18 and TRBJ2-5; 9 bases fit TRBD1. V lost 0 bases and J lost 5; bases outside the gene matches: 4. Germline V lookup: CDR1 KGHSH, CDR2 LQKENI. There are 15 residues in the CDR3. The chain's CDR3 is CASSPPVDRGETQYF. The CDR3 DNA is TGTGCCAGCTCACCACCAGTGGACAGGGGTGAGACCCAGTACTTC.

The chain links TRBV10-3 to TRBJ2-1; 7 bases map to TRBD2. The V gene's germline CDR1 is ENHRY and CDR2 SYGVKD. V lost 7 bases, J lost 5 bases, and 2 bases stayed unmatched. CDR3 length equals 12 residues. This CDR3 reads CAIMAGDNEQFF. The CDR3 DNA follows: TGTGCCATCATGGCGGGAGACAATGAGCAGTTCTTC.

J is TRBJ2-3 and V is TRBV7-9; 7 bases are shared with TRBD2. The V and J ends lost 5 bases and 0 bases, in that order; junction bases with no gene match: 5. Germline CDR1 reads SEHNR; CDR2 reads FQNEAQ (reference sequence). CDR3 length equals 15 residues. CDR3 protein: CASSPGAGSTDTQYF. Here the CDR3 DNA reads TGTGCCAGCAGCCCCGGAGCGGGGAGCACAGATACGCAGTATTTT.

The genes are TRBV11-3 and TRBJ2-1; D gene unclear. CDR3 length: 14 amino acids. Trimming pared 5 bases from V and 6 bases from J, leaving 14 bases between. Per the germline V gene, CDR1 is SGHNT and CDR2 is YENEEA. For the CDR3, the DNA is TGTGCCAGCAGCCCTAGGCTAGGGTTCAATGAGCAGTTCTTC. This translates into CASSPRLGFNEQFF.